Below are 5 T cell receptor beta chains sequenced from a single sample in a study of blood T cells in healthy people across ages. The authors ran a second PCR of 7 to 11 cycles using a sample-barcoded 5' primer and a J-beta primer mix. One entry per CDR3 protein results from TCRdb running MiXCR on the 5' RACE reads. This table has approximately 940,000 distinct CDR3 sequences, around 48% appearing once. Sequencing used blood. The receptors come from a young man in good health.

The table lists this clonotype with a few counts. This chain uses TRBV20-1 with TRBJ2-7; D gene ambiguous. Per the germline V gene, CDR1 is DFQATT and CDR2 is SNEGSKA (reference sequence). The CDR3 has 14 residues. V lost 5 bases to trimming and J lost 2 bases, with 16 bases between them. This CDR3 reads CSAGDIGSTYEQYF. The CDR3 DNA reads TGCAGTGCTGGGGATATTGGCAGCACCTACGAGCAGTACTTC.

This clonotype was seen a few times. The rearrangement uses TRBV10-3 and TRBJ2-1; D is unclear. V was pared by 5 bases and J by 8 bases, with 7 bases between. The CDR3 runs 11 residues. The germline V gene has CDR1 ENHRY and CDR2 SYGVKD. CDR3 protein: CAISTLDEQFF. The CDR3 bases are TGTGCCATCAGTACCCTGGATGAGCAGTTCTTC.

This clonotype was seen only a few times. The V call is TRBV7-2, the J call TRBJ2-3; the D call may be TRBD1 or TRBD2 (5 bases each). The V end lost 5 bases, the J end lost 1 base, and 13 bases lay between the germline ends. Germline-derived CDR1 and CDR2 are SGHTA and FQGNSA. This CDR3 has 15 residues. CDR3 in amino acids: CASSKMGDGTDTQYF. DNA for the CDR3: TGTGCCAGCAGCAAGATGGGGGACGGCACAGATACGCAGTATTTT.

The genes are TRBV25-1 and TRBJ1-6, with no clear D. V was cut by 3 bases and J by 8 bases, with 8 bases left in between. Germline V CDR1 and CDR2: MGHDK, SYGVNS. CDR3 length: 13 amino acids. The CDR3 sequence is CASSDWEDSPLHF. The CDR3 DNA is TGTGCCAGCAGTGATTGGGAGGATTCACCCCTCCACTTT. Drawing the rest from reference TRBV25-1 and TRBJ1-6, the complete variable domain is EADIYQTPRYLVIGTGKKITLECSQTMGHDKMYWYQQDPGMELHLIHYSYGVNSTEKGDLSSESTVSRIRTEHFPLTLESARPSHTSQYLCASSDWEDSPLHFGNGTRLTVT.

The rearrangement joins TRBV6-1 to TRBJ2-1; 11 nucleotides agree with TRBD2. V shed 3 bases and J 9 bases; nucleotides not matched to a gene: 10. The CDR3 extends over 16 amino acids. Germline assignment: CDR1 MNHNS and CDR2 SASEGT. CDR3: CASSDQTSGDYSEQFF. The CDR3 DNA reads as TGTGCCAGCAGTGATCAGACTAGCGGGGACTATAGTGAGCAGTTCTTC.